This TCR beta chain was recorded in a study of CD8 T cell repertoires and HIV-1 epitope variants. Study-level information: Tested: three Gag epitope families, Nef HW9 and YT9.

On this clone: Its specificity is unknown.

The table came from immunoSEQ multiplex PCR; TCRdb's copy has only in-frame clones and leaves some out. The sample holds some 87,000 clones, roughly 81% seen once. Study-level points and caveats: Some ten TCR beta clonotypes were antigen-specific, more than five apparently recognizing autologous or escape variants.

The sequencing input was uncultured baseline CD8+ T cells from peripheral blood mononuclear cells (PBMCs). The clonotype comes from a male donor with HIV.

The CDR3 loop is CASTRRQGSSYEQYF. CDR3 coding DNA: TGTGCCAGCACTAGGAGACAGGGTAGCTCCTACGAGCAGTACTTC. This chain connects TRBV6-1 to TRBJ2-7; 7 bases line up with TRBD1. The CDR3 contains 15 residues. V lost 7 bases to trimming and J lost 0 bases; unmatched junction nucleotides: 9. Looked up from germline, CDR1 is MNHNS and CDR2 is SASEGT.